These T cell receptor beta chains were read from a single sample in a study of CD8+CD57+ T cells in acquired aplastic anemia. One entry per CDR3 protein results from TCRdb running MiXCR on the reads. Here the sample spans roughly 190,000 distinct CDR3 sequences, 48% being singletons. Sequencing was carried out using sorted CD4+, CD8+, or CD8+CD57+ T cells (not recorded which) from PBMCs. The receptors originated from a human donor with aplastic anemia. Each CDR3 is given with its conserved first and last residue. Each record gives: J gene, V gene, D gene, clone size, CDR3 DNA, CDR3 protein. The D gene is left open where the match is weak. The size entry is marked missing in some rows and otherwise reads once, few, many or a size class.

J gene: TRBJ2-3
V gene: TRBV10-2
D gene: -
clone size: -
CDR3 DNA: TGCGCCAGCAGTGAGTCGGGCAGGCGGGAAGATACGCAGTATTTT
CDR3 protein: CASSESGRREDTQYF

J gene: TRBJ2-5
V gene: TRBV7-2
D gene: -
clone size: -
CDR3 DNA: TGTGCCAGCGCCTGGGGACAACAAGAGACCCAGTACTTC
CDR3 protein: CASAWGQQETQYF

J gene: TRBJ1-1
V gene: TRBV6-1
D gene: -
clone size: -
CDR3 DNA: TGTGCCAGCGGTCCGGGCCATCTAAACACTGAAGCTTTCTTT
CDR3 protein: CASGPGHLNTEAFF

J gene: TRBJ2-7
V gene: TRBV25-1
D gene: -
clone size: -
CDR3 DNA: TGTGCCAGCAAACATCTGGACCAAGACTCCTACGAGCAGTACTTC
CDR3 protein: CASKHLDQDSYEQYF

J gene: TRBJ1-6
V gene: TRBV11-3
D gene: -
clone size: many
CDR3 DNA: TGTGCCAGCAGCGAGGGTGGCCAGTTGAATTCACCCCTCCACTTT
CDR3 protein: CASSEGGQLNSPLHF

J gene: TRBJ2-2
V gene: TRBV6-1
D gene: -
clone size: many
CDR3 DNA: TGTGCCGGCGATACGAACACCGGGGAGCTGTTTTTT
CDR3 protein: CAGDTNTGELFF

J gene: TRBJ1-4
V gene: TRBV4-3
D gene: TRBD1
clone size: once
CDR3 DNA: TGCGCCAGCAGCCAAGGGACAGGGGCGTTCCGAGGTGAAAAACTGTTTTTT
CDR3 protein: CASSQGTGAFRGEKLFF

J gene: TRBJ1-1
V gene: TRBV20-1
D gene: TRBD1
clone size: -
CDR3 DNA: TGCAGTGCTAGTGGCCAGGCAGGGGGTAGCACTGAAGCTTTCTTT
CDR3 protein: CSASGQAGGSTEAFF

J gene: TRBJ2-1
V gene: TRBV24-1
D gene: TRBD2
clone size: many
CDR3 DNA: TGTGCCACCGGCGGGAGGAACCCCTCCTACAATGAGCAGTTCTTC
CDR3 protein: CATGGRNPSYNEQFF

J gene: TRBJ2-7
V gene: TRBV5-1
D gene: -
clone size: many
CDR3 DNA: TGCGCCAGTGTTTATCGGGACGAGCAGTACTTC
CDR3 protein: CASVYRDEQYF

J gene: TRBJ2-2
V gene: TRBV9
D gene: -
clone size: -
CDR3 DNA: TGTGCCAGCAGCCCAAGGGGCGTCGGGGAGCTGTTTTTT
CDR3 protein: CASSPRGVGELFF

J gene: TRBJ1-4
V gene: TRBV11-1
D gene: -
clone size: few
CDR3 DNA: TGTGCCAGCAGCTTTGGTTCGTGGGTGGACCCCGGAAGAAAACTGTTTTTT
CDR3 protein: CASSFGSWVDPGRKLFF

J gene: TRBJ2-1
V gene: TRBV5-1
D gene: -
clone size: many
CDR3 DNA: TGCGCCAGCAGCTGGACCGGGACCGATTCCTACAATGAGCAGTTCTTC
CDR3 protein: CASSWTGTDSYNEQFF

J gene: TRBJ2-1
V gene: TRBV7-9
D gene: -
clone size: many
CDR3 DNA: TGTGCCAGCGTCCGGGACTTCGTCGGTGAGCAGTTCTTC
CDR3 protein: CASVRDFVGEQFF

J gene: TRBJ2-7
V gene: TRBV7-2
D gene: TRBD2
clone size: -
CDR3 DNA: TGTGCCAGCAGCCCGGCTAGCGGGCAGTACTTC
CDR3 protein: CASSPASGQYF

J gene: TRBJ2-5
V gene: TRBV2
D gene: -
clone size: many
CDR3 DNA: TGTGCCAGCAGCCAGGACGGCCAAGAGACCCAGTACTTC
CDR3 protein: CASSQDGQETQYF

J gene: TRBJ2-7
V gene: TRBV10-3
D gene: -
clone size: -
CDR3 DNA: TGTGCCATCAGTGAGGCGGGTAGAGAGCAGCACTTC
CDR3 protein: CAISEAGREQHF

J gene: TRBJ2-3
V gene: TRBV20-1
D gene: TRBD2
clone size: -
CDR3 DNA: TGCAGTGCCCAGGGCCTTAGCGGGGGCGACTCCGATACGCAGTATTTT
CDR3 protein: CSAQGLSGGDSDTQYF

J gene: TRBJ1-5
V gene: TRBV19
D gene: -
clone size: -
CDR3 DNA: TGTGCCAGTAGTATGTCGGGGGGCGCGAATCAGCCCCAGCATTTT
CDR3 protein: CASSMSGGANQPQHF

J gene: TRBJ1-5
V gene: TRBV10-3
D gene: TRBD1
clone size: -
CDR3 DNA: TGTGCCATCGGGAAGGGACAGAACAATCAGCCCCAGCATTTT
CDR3 protein: CAIGKGQNNQPQHF

J gene: TRBJ2-7
V gene: TRBV20-1
D gene: -
clone size: few
CDR3 DNA: TGCAGTGCTAGGGCCGGGATCTACGAGCAGTACTTC
CDR3 protein: CSARAGIYEQYF

J gene: TRBJ2-3
V gene: TRBV5-6
D gene: -
clone size: -
CDR3 DNA: TGTGCCAGCAGCAGGGGACTGCAGAATACGCAGTATTTT
CDR3 protein: CASSRGLQNTQYF

J gene: TRBJ2-7
V gene: TRBV29-1
D gene: -
clone size: -
CDR3 DNA: TGCAGCGTTGCGGAGGAACACCACTACGAGCAGTACTTC
CDR3 protein: CSVAEEHHYEQYF

J gene: TRBJ2-7
V gene: TRBV5-4
D gene: -
clone size: many
CDR3 DNA: TGTGCCAGCCAGGGAGTTAACTACGAGCAGTACTTC
CDR3 protein: CASQGVNYEQYF

J gene: TRBJ2-3
V gene: TRBV24-1
D gene: -
clone size: -
CDR3 DNA: TGTGCCACCAGTCCCGGGACACGGTCTAGCACAGATACGCAGTATTTT
CDR3 protein: CATSPGTRSSTDTQYF

J gene: TRBJ2-3
V gene: TRBV7-9
D gene: TRBD1
clone size: many
CDR3 DNA: TGTGCCAGCAGCTTAACACGGACAGGACCCACAGATACGCAGTATTTT
CDR3 protein: CASSLTRTGPTDTQYF

J gene: TRBJ2-1
V gene: TRBV5-4
D gene: TRBD2
clone size: few
CDR3 DNA: TGTGCCAGCAGCTTAGGGGCTAGCGGGGGGTACAATGAGCAGTTCTTC
CDR3 protein: CASSLGASGGYNEQFF

J gene: TRBJ2-2
V gene: TRBV19
D gene: -
clone size: -
CDR3 DNA: TGTGCCAGTATACCCCGACACGACACCGGGGAGCTGTTTTTT
CDR3 protein: CASIPRHDTGELFF

J gene: TRBJ1-2
V gene: TRBV2
D gene: -
clone size: -
CDR3 DNA: TGTGCCAGCAGTGTTCCGGCAGCAGCTAACTATGGCTACACCTTC
CDR3 protein: CASSVPAAANYGYTF

J gene: TRBJ1-5
V gene: TRBV25-1
D gene: -
clone size: -
CDR3 DNA: TGTGCCAGCAGTCTCGGGAAGGGCAATCAGCCCCAGCATTTT
CDR3 protein: CASSLGKGNQPQHF

J gene: TRBJ2-7
V gene: TRBV2
D gene: TRBD1
clone size: many
CDR3 DNA: TGTGCCAGCAGGAGGACAGGGGGCTCCTACGAGCAGTACTTC
CDR3 protein: CASRRTGGSYEQYF

J gene: TRBJ2-1
V gene: TRBV7-3
D gene: -
clone size: few
CDR3 DNA: TGTGCCAGCAGCTTCACCGGGGGACCCTACAATGAGCAGTTCTTC
CDR3 protein: CASSFTGGPYNEQFF

J gene: TRBJ2-7
V gene: TRBV11-2
D gene: -
clone size: many
CDR3 DNA: TGTGCCAGCAGCTTAGATCCAGACCGGCCCAACTACGAGCAGTACTTC
CDR3 protein: CASSLDPDRPNYEQYF

J gene: TRBJ2-1
V gene: TRBV29-1
D gene: -
clone size: -
CDR3 DNA: TGCAGCGTTGCTCAGGAGAGTTTGGAGCAGTTCTTC
CDR3 protein: CSVAQESLEQFF

J gene: TRBJ2-7
V gene: TRBV20-1
D gene: -
clone size: -
CDR3 DNA: TGCAGTGCCCGGGGGAAAGGATTCGGCGAGCAGTACTTC
CDR3 protein: CSARGKGFGEQYF

J gene: TRBJ2-7
V gene: TRBV2
D gene: TRBD1
clone size: few
CDR3 DNA: TGTGCCAGCAGTGAAGTGGGACAGGGAGCCGAGCAGTACTTC
CDR3 protein: CASSEVGQGAEQYF

J gene: TRBJ2-7
V gene: TRBV25-1
D gene: TRBD1
clone size: -
CDR3 DNA: TGTGCTAGTAATCGAGGCGACAGGGGACTGTGGGAGCAGTACTTC
CDR3 protein: CASNRGDRGLWEQYF

J gene: TRBJ2-7
V gene: TRBV11-1
D gene: TRBD2
clone size: -
CDR3 DNA: TGTGCCAGCAGCATAAGACTAGCGGGAGACTACGAGCAGTACTTC
CDR3 protein: CASSIRLAGDYEQYF

J gene: TRBJ2-3
V gene: TRBV24-1
D gene: -
clone size: many
CDR3 DNA: TGTGCCACCAGTGACCCTAAAACGACAGATACGCAGTATTTT
CDR3 protein: CATSDPKTTDTQYF

J gene: TRBJ1-1
V gene: TRBV19
D gene: -
clone size: many
CDR3 DNA: TGTGCCAGTAGTATTCCCGGTTTGAACACTGAAGCTTTCTTT
CDR3 protein: CASSIPGLNTEAFF

J gene: TRBJ1-6
V gene: TRBV25-1
D gene: -
clone size: -
CDR3 DNA: TGTGCCAGCAGTGAAGAGAATTCACCCCTCCACTTT
CDR3 protein: CASSEENSPLHF

J gene: TRBJ2-7
V gene: TRBV29-1
D gene: TRBD1
clone size: -
CDR3 DNA: TGCAGCGGGGGGGACAGGGGCTACGAGCAGTACTTC
CDR3 protein: CSGGDRGYEQYF